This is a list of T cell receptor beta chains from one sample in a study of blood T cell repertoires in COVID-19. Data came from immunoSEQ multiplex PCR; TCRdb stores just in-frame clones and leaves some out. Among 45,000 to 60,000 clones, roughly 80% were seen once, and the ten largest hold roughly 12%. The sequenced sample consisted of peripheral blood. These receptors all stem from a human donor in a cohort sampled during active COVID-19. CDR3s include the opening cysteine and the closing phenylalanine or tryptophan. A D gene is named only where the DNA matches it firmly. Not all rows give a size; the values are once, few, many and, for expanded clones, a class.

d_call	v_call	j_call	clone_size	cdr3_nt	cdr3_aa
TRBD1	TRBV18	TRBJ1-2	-	TGTGCCAGCTCACCAGTCGACAGGGGGCAAGGCTACACCTTC	CASSPVDRGQGYTF
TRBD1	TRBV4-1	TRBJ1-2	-	TGCGCCAGCAGCCCCCGGACAGGGACGGTGGTGCGAGCTAACTATGGCTACACCTTC	CASSPRTGTVVRANYGYTF
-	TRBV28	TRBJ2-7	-	TGTGCCAGCAGTTTACTCAGGGGTTCCCGGGAGCAGTACTTC	CASSLLRGSREQYF
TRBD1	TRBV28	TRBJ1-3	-	TGTGCCAGCAGTTTATCAACCACAGGGGGCTCTGGAAACACCATATATTTT	CASSLSTTGGSGNTIYF
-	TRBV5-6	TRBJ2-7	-	TGTGCCAGCAGCTTGGCACCGGGAAGGTACGAGCAGTACTTC	CASSLAPGRYEQYF
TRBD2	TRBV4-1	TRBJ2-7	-	TGCGCCAGCAGCCCTCGGAGCGGGGGGGACTCCTACGAGCAGTACTTC	CASSPRSGGDSYEQYF
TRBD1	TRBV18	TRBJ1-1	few	TGTGCCAGCTCACTAGACAGGGGATCTGAAGCTTTCTTT	CASSLDRGSEAFF
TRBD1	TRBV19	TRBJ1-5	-	TGTGCCAGTAGTGACAGGGGATGGGATCAGCCCCAGCATTTT	CASSDRGWDQPQHF
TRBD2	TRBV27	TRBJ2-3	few	TGTGCCAGCAGTGATTGGGGGGGTAGCACAGATACGCAGTATTTT	CASSDWGGSTDTQYF
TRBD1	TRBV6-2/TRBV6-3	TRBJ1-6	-	TGTGCCAGCAGTAAAATGACAGGGGAGGATTCACCCCTCCACTTT	CASSKMTGEDSPLHF
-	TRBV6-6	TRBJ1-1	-	TGTGCCAGCAGTTACACGGGAAAAAGGGCTGAAGCTTTCTTT	CASSYTGKRAEAFF
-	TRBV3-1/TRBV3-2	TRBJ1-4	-	TGTGCCAGCAGCCAGGGGGGAGTTAATGAAAAACTGTTTTTT	CASSQGGVNEKLFF
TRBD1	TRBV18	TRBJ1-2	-	TGTGCCAGCTCACTCGGACAGGGGGCGGGCGGCTACACCTTC	CASSLGQGAGGYTF
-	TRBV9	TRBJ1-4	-	TGTGCCAGCAGCGTAGGTCGGCAGGGTAATGAAAAACTGTTTTTT	CASSVGRQGNEKLFF
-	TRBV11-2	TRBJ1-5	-	TGTGCCAGCAGCCCCGAGAGGAATCAGCCCCAGCATTTT	CASSPERNQPQHF
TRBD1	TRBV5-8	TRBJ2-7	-	TGTGCCAGCAGCCCTACAGGGGGCAGCGGCGGGTACGAGCAGTACTTC	CASSPTGGSGGYEQYF
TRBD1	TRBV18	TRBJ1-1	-	TGTGCCAGCTCACTCTCGACAGGGGTGGATGTAGACACTGAAGCTTTCTTT	CASSLSTGVDVDTEAFF
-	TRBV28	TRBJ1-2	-	TGTGCCAGCAGGGACATCTATGGCTACACCTTC	CASRDIYGYTF
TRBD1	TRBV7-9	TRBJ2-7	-	TGTGCCAGCAGCTCTCGGACAGGGGTCGAGTACGAGCAGTACTTC	CASSSRTGVEYEQYF
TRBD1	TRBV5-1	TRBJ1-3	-	TGCGCCAGCAGCGATTCGACAGGGTCTGGAAACACCATATATTTT	CASSDSTGSGNTIYF
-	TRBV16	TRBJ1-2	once	TGTGCCAGCAGCCAATCCACAGGGAACGGTGGTGGCTACACCTTC	CASSQSTGNGGGYTF
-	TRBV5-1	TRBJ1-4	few	TGCGCCAGCAGCTTGGCGTCGGACAGAGTTAATGAAAAACTGTTTTTT	CASSLASDRVNEKLFF
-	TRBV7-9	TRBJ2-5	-	TGTGCCAGCAGCCCTCCGGTGGGGGGAGAGACCCAGTACTTC	CASSPPVGGETQYF
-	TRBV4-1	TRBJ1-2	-	TGCGCCAGCTCGCCCGATAGGGGCGGATCTAACTATGGCTACACCTTC	CASSPDRGGSNYGYTF
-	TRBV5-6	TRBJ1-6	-	TGTGCCAGCACCCTAACCAGGGAAGGTAATTCACCCCTCCACTTT	CASTLTREGNSPLHF
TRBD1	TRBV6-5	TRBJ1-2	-	TGTGCCAGCAGCACTAGACAGGGGGAAGGCTATGGCTACACCTTC	CASSTRQGEGYGYTF
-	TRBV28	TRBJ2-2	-	TGTGCCAGCAGTTTAGCGCGCACCGGGGAGCTGTTTTTT	CASSLARTGELFF
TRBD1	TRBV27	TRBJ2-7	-	TGTGCCAGCAGTTTCGTAGACAGGGTCTACGAGCAGTACTTC	CASSFVDRVYEQYF
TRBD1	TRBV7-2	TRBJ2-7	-	TGTGCCAGCAGCGCCCGACAGGGTTGGTACGAGCAGTACTTC	CASSARQGWYEQYF
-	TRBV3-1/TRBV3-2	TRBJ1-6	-	TGTGCCAGCAGCCGCCATGAGGGCAGTACTAATTCACCCCTCCACTTT	CASSRHEGSTNSPLHF
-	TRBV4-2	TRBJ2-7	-	TGTGCCAGCAGCCAAGGTCCGTCGAGCTACGAGCAGTACTTC	CASSQGPSSYEQYF
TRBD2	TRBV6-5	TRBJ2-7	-	TGTGCCAGCACCGCGACTAGCGGGGGCCGGTACGAGCAGTACTTC	CASTATSGGRYEQYF
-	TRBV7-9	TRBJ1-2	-	TGTGCCAGCAGCTGGAGCCGTCCAACCCGGGACTATGGCTACACCTTC	CASSWSRPTRDYGYTF
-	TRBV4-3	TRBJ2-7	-	TGCGCCAGCAGCCAAGATGGGACACACTACGAGCAGTACTTC	CASSQDGTHYEQYF
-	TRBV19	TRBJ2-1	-	TGTGCCAGTAGTAATAGCAGGGCCCATGAGCAGTTCTTC	CASSNSRAHEQFF
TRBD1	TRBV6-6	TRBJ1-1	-	TGTGCCAGCAGTTACCCAGGACAGGGGGAAGAAGCTTTCTTT	CASSYPGQGEEAFF
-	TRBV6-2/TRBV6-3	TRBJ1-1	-	TGTGCCAGCAGTTACACAGGGACCTACACTGAAGCTTTCTTT	CASSYTGTYTEAFF
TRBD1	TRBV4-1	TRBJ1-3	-	TGCGCCAGCAGCCAAGGCCGGGGACAGCTCTCTGGAAACACCATATATTTT	CASSQGRGQLSGNTIYF
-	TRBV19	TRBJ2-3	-	TGTGCCAGTAGTCTCCAGGGGCTTGATACGCAGTATTTT	CASSLQGLDTQYF
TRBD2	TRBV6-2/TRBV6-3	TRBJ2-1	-	TGTGCCAGCAGTTCAACTAGCGGTTACAATGAGCAGTTCTTC	CASSSTSGYNEQFF
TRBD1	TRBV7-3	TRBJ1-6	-	TGTGCCAGCAGCTCGGACAGGGCCGCTGGGTCACCCCTCCACTTT	CASSSDRAAGSPLHF
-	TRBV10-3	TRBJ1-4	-	TGTGCCATCAGTGCCGAGGACAGAGCGAATGAAAAACTGTTTTTT	CAISAEDRANEKLFF